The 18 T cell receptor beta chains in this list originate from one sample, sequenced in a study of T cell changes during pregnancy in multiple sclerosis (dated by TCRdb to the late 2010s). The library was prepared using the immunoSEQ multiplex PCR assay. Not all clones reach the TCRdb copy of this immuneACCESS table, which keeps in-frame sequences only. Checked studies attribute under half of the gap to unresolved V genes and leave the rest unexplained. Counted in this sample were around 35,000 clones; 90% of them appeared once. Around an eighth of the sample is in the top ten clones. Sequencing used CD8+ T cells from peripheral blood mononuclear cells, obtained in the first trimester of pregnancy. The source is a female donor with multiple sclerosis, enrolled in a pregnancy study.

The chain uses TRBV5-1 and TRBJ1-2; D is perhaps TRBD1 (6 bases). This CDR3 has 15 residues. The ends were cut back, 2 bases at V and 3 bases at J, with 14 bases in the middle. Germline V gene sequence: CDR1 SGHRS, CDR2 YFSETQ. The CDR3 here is CASSFWDTAYYGYTF. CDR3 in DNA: TGCGCCAGCAGCTTTTGGGACACAGCTTACTATGGCTACACCTTC.

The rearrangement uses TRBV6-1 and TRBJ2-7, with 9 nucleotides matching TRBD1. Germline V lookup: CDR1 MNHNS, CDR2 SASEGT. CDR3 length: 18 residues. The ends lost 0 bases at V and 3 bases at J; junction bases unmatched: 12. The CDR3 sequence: CASSEALRPGQGIYEQYF. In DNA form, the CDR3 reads TGTGCCAGCAGTGAAGCGCTCCGCCCGGGACAGGGAATCTACGAGCAGTACTTC.

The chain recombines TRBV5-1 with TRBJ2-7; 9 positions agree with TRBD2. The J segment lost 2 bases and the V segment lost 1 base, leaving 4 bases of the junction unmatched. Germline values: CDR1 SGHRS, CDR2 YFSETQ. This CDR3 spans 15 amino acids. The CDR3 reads CASSLSSGSTYEQYF. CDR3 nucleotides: TGCGCCAGCAGCTTGAGTAGCGGGAGTACCTACGAGCAGTACTTC.

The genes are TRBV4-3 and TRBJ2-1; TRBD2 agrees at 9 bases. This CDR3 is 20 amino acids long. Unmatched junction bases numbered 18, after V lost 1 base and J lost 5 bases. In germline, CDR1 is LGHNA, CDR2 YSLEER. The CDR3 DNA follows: TGCGCCAGCAGCCAAGGAGGAACTTTAGCGGGAGCGATAGAGAACAATGAGCAGTTCTTC. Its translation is CASSQGGTLAGAIENNEQFF.

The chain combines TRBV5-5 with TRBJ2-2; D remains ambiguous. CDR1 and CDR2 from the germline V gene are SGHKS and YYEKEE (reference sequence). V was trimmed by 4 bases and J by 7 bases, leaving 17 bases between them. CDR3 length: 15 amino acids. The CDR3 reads CASSRWAENHGELFF. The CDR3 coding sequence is TGTGCCAGCAGCCGGTGGGCAGAAAATCACGGGGAGCTGTTTTTT.

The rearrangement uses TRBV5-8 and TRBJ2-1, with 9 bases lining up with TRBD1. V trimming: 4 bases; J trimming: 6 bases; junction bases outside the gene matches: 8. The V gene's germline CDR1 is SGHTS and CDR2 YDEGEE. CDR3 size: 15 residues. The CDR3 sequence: CASSPGTGMGNEQFF. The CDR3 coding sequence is TGTGCCAGCAGCCCTGGGACAGGGATGGGCAATGAGCAGTTCTTC.

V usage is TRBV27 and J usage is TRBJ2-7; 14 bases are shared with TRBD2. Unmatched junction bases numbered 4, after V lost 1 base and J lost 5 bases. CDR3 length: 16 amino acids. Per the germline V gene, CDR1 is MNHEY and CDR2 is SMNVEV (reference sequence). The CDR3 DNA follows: TGTGCCAGCAGTTTATTAGGGACTAGCGGGAGTAACGAGCAGTACTTC. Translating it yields CASSLLGTSGSNEQYF.

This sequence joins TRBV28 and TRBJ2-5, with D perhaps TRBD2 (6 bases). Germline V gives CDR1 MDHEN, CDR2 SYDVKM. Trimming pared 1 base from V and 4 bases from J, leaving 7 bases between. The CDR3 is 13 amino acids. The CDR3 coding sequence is TGTGCCAGCAGTTTATACGGGGGAGAGACCCAGTACTTC. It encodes CASSLYGGETQYF.

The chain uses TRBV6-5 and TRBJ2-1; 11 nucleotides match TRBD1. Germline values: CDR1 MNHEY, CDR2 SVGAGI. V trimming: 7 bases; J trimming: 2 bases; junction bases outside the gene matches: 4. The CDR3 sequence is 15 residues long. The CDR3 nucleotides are TGTGCCAGCAAACCGGGACAGGGGGCCTACAATGAGCAGTTCTTC. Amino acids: CASKPGQGAYNEQFF.

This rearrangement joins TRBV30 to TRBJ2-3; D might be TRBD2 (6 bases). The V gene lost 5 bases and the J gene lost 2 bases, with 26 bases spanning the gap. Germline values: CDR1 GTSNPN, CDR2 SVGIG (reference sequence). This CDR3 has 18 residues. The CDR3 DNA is TGTGCCTGGGATCCCGGGACGGGAGCTCACTCAATCACAGATACGCAGTATTTT. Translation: CAWDPGTGAHSITDTQYF.

This CDR3 is CASSQDLAEEQFF. CDR3 nucleotides: TGCGCCAGCAGCCAAGATTTGGCGGAAGAGCAGTTCTTC. The chain recombines TRBV4-1 with TRBJ2-1; D ambiguous. The germline gives CDR1 MGHRA, CDR2 YSYEKL. Between the trimmed V and J ends, which lost 0 bases and 10 bases, there was a span of 10 bases. The CDR3 is made up of 13 amino acids.

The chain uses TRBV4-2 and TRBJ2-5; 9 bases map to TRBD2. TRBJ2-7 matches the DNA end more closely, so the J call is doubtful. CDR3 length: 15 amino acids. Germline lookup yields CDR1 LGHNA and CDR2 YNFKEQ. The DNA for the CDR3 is TGTGCCAGCAGCCAACAGAAAGCGGGAGGATACGAGCAGTACTTC. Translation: CASSQQKAGGYEQYF.

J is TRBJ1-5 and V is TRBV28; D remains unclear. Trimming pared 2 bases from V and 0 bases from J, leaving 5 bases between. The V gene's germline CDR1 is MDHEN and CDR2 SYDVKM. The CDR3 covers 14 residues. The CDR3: CASSLIYSNQPQHF. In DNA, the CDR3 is TGTGCCAGCAGTTTAATATATAGCAATCAGCCCCAGCATTTT.

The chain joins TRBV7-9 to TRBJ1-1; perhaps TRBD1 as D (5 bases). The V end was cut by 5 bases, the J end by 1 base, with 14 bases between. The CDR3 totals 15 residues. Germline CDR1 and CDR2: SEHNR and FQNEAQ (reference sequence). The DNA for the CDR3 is TGTGCCAGCAGCCCTGGGTGGGGGGAGAACACTGAAGCTTTCTTT. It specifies CASSPGWGENTEAFF.

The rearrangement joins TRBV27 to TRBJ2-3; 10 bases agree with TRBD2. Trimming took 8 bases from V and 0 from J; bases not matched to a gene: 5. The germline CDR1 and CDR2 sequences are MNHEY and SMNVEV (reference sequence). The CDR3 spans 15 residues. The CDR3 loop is CASLLTSGSTDTQYF. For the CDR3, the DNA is TGTGCCAGCCTCCTGACTAGCGGGAGCACAGATACGCAGTATTTT.

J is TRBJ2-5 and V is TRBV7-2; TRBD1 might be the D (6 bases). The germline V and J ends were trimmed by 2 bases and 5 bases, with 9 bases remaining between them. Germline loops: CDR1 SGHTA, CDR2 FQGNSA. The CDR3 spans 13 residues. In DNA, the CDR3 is TGTGCCAGCAGCTTAAACCAGGGGGAGACCCAGTACTTC. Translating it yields CASSLNQGETQYF.

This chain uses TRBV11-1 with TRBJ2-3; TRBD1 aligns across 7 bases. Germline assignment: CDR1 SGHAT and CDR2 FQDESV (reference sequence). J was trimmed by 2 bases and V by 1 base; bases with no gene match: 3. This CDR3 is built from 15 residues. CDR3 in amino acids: CASSLEGQPTDTQYF. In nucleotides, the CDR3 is TGTGCCAGCAGCTTAGAGGGACAGCCCACAGATACGCAGTATTTT. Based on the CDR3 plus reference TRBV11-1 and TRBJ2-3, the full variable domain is EAEVAQSPRYKITEKSQAVAFWCDPISGHATLYWYRQILGQGPELLVQFQDESVVDDSQLPKDRFSAERLKGVDSTLKIQPAELGDSAMYLCASSLEGQPTDTQYFGPGTRLTVL.

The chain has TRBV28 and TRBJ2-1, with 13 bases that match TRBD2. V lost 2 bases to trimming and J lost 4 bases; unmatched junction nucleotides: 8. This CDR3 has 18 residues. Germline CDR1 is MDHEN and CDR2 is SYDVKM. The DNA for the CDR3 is TGTGCCAGCAGTTTACCCTCCTGGACTAGCGGGAGTTACAATGAGCAGTTCTTC. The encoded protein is CASSLPSWTSGSYNEQFF.